These 14 T cell receptor beta chains share one sample of origin, sequenced in a study of blood T cell repertoires in COVID-19. Measured with immunoSEQ multiplex PCR; TCRdb has only the in-frame clones, and not every one. This sample has about 84,000 clones, with about three quarters found just once. Sample: peripheral blood. These receptors all stem from an older man with acute or convalescent COVID-19.

The V and J genes are TRBV5-5 and TRBJ2-7; D perhaps matches TRBD2 (7 bases). V was trimmed by 3 bases and J by 0 bases, leaving 13 bases between them. The germline CDR1 and CDR2 sequences are SGHKS and YYEKEE (reference sequence). The CDR3 has 15 residues. The CDR3 is CASSWGLAASYEQYF. The CDR3 coding sequence is TGTGCCAGCAGCTGGGGGCTAGCGGCCTCCTACGAGCAGTACTTC.

The rearrangement joins TRBV19 to TRBJ1-1, with unresolved D. V was clipped by 7 bases and J by 1 base, with 10 bases between them. The CDR3 has 13 amino acids. The germline CDR1 and CDR2 sequences are LNHDA and SQIVND (reference sequence). The CDR3 sequence: CASNAEGNTEAFF. In nucleotides, the CDR3 is TGTGCCAGTAATGCGGAGGGGAACACTGAAGCTTTCTTT. Combining the CDR3 with reference TRBV19 and TRBJ1-1 gives the whole variable domain DGGITQSPKYLFRKEGQNVTLSCEQNLNHDAMYWYRQDPGQGLRLIYYSQIVNDFQKGDIAEGYSVSREKKESFPLTVTSAQKNPTAFYLCASNAEGNTEAFFGQGTRLTVV.

The V call is TRBV11-3, the J call TRBJ2-1; TRBD2 agrees at 11 bases. The trim removed 4 bases at V and 3 bases at J, leaving 2 bases unmatched. There are 15 residues in the CDR3. Germline CDR1 is SGHNT and CDR2 is YENEEA. Written as DNA, the CDR3 is TGTGCCAGCAGCTCCGGGACTAGCGGCTACAATGAGCAGTTCTTC. Protein: CASSSGTSGYNEQFF.

Notes on this clone: Other DNA sequences of this sample code for an identical CDR3. The chain couples TRBV5-1 to TRBJ1-5, with a possible D match to TRBD1 (6 bases). This CDR3 contains 14 residues. The V gene's germline CDR1 is SGHRS and CDR2 YFSETQ. V lost 0 bases and J 2 bases, leaving 6 bases between the germline ends. CDR3 nucleotides: TGCGCCAGCAGCTTGGCAGGGGGCAATCAGCCCCAGCATTTT. Its protein is CASSLAGGNQPQHF. Filled out from reference TRBV5-1 and TRBJ1-5, the complete variable domain reads KAGVTQTPRYLIKTRGQQVTLSCSPISGHRSVSWYQQTPGQGLQFLFEYFSETQRNKGNFPGRFSGRQFSNSRSEMNVSTLELGDSALYLCASSLAGGNQPQHFGDGTRLSIL.

The CDR3 sequence: CAWSRGGQNTEAFF. The DNA for the CDR3 is TGTGCCTGGAGTCGCGGTGGCCAGAACACTGAAGCTTTCTTT. The chain recombines TRBV30 with TRBJ1-1; no definite D call. Germline V gene sequence: CDR1 GTSNPN, CDR2 SVGIG (reference sequence). The CDR3 consists of 14 residues. Trimming stripped 2 bases from V and 1 base from J, with 11 bases between.

This CDR3 reads CASIPLVGQGSGANVLTF. CDR3 bases: TGTGCCAGCATACCCCTCGTTGGACAGGGCTCTGGGGCCAACGTCCTGACTTTC. The V call is TRBV28, the J call TRBJ2-6; 8 bases fit TRBD1. V shed 7 bases, J shed 0 bases, and the junction held 11 bases outside the gene matches. CDR1 MDHEN and CDR2 SYDVKM come from the germline V gene. The CDR3 runs to 18 residues.

The chain recombines TRBV12-3 or TRBV12-4 with TRBJ2-1; no clear D gene. CDR3 size: 13 residues. Deletions cut 3 bases from V and 3 bases from J, with 6 bases between. CDR3 sequence reads: CASSFTVYNEQFF. CDR3 DNA: TGTGCCAGCAGTTTTACAGTCTACAATGAGCAGTTCTTC.

The rearrangement uses TRBV28 and TRBJ1-1, with 7 positions matching TRBD1. The junction had 9 bases not matched to a gene; V was cut back by 7 bases and J by 1 base. This CDR3 comprises 15 residues. Germline CDR1 and CDR2: MDHEN and SYDVKM. The CDR3 DNA sequence: TGTGCCAGCAACCCGATGGGACAGTCGAACACTGAAGCTTTCTTT. This encodes CASNPMGQSNTEAFF. The variable domain in full, completed from reference TRBV28 and TRBJ1-1, reads DVKVTQSSRYLVKRTGEKVFLECVQDMDHENMFWYRQDPGLGLRLIYFSYDVKMKEKGDIPEGYSVSREKKERFSLILESASTNQTSMYLCASNPMGQSNTEAFFGQGTRLTVV.

This rearrangement joins TRBV18 to TRBJ1-2; no clear D. The CDR3 has 13 residues. V was trimmed by 6 bases and J by 0 bases, leaving 8 bases between them. The germline gives CDR1 KGHSH, CDR2 LQKENI. The CDR3 DNA is TGTGCCAGCTCCGGGGATTCTAACTATGGCTACACCTTC. As protein: CASSGDSNYGYTF.

This clone was picked up a small number of times. The CDR3 protein is CASSLRAGTELGSYEQYF. For the CDR3, the DNA is TGCGCCAGCAGCTTGAGGGCAGGGACTGAATTAGGCTCCTACGAGCAGTACTTC. The chain combines TRBV5-1 with TRBJ2-7, with D perhaps matching TRBD2 (6 bases). The CDR3 extends over 18 amino acids. CDR1 is SGHRS and CDR2 is YFSETQ in the germline V gene. Trimming shortened V by 1 base and J by 0 bases, and 20 bases separated the two germline ends.

V usage is TRBV18 and J usage is TRBJ1-1, with TRBD1 as a possible D gene (5 bases). Germline lookup yields CDR1 KGHSH and CDR2 LQKENI. Trimming pared 0 bases from V and 4 bases from J, leaving 9 bases between. The CDR3 runs to 14 residues. Written as DNA, the CDR3 is TGTGCCAGCTCACCACCGTCCAGGGCCACTGAAGCTTTCTTT. This gives the protein CASSPPSRATEAFF.

This chain uses TRBV28 with TRBJ2-2; 14 bases are a match to TRBD2. This CDR3 contains 19 residues. The germline CDR1 and CDR2 sequences are MDHEN and SYDVKM. Losses at the gene ends were 2 bases for V and 5 bases for J; bases not matched to a gene: 10. The CDR3: CASSLRLAGGPLSTGELFF. The DNA of the CDR3 is TGTGCCAGCAGTTTACGACTAGCGGGAGGGCCCTTGAGTACCGGGGAGCTGTTTTTT.

This clone was counted between two and nine times. CDR3 residues: CASSFRLAGGSSYNEQFF. Here the CDR3 DNA reads TGTGCCAGCAGCTTCCGACTAGCGGGGGGCAGCTCCTACAATGAGCAGTTCTTC. The gene calls are TRBV5-5 and TRBJ2-1; 13 bases agree with TRBD2. CDR3 length: 18 amino acids. V shed 2 bases and J 0 bases; nucleotides not matched to a gene: 5. CDR1 SGHKS and CDR2 YYEKEE come from the germline V gene (reference sequence).

The genes are TRBV5-4 and TRBJ1-6; tentative D call: TRBD1 (5 bases). V lost 0 bases and J 7 bases, leaving 11 bases between the germline ends. Germline V lookup: CDR1 SGHNT, CDR2 YYREEE (reference sequence). This CDR3 is built from 15 residues. CDR3: CASSLDGGRNSPLHF. CDR3 DNA: TGTGCCAGCAGCTTGGATGGGGGGAGGAATTCACCCCTCCACTTT.